The 30 T cell receptor beta chains given below trace back to one sample, sequenced in a study. TCRdb re-called the RT-PCR reads through MiXCR, storing one row per CDR3 protein. The sample contains hundreds of thousands of distinct CDR3 sequences, 12% to 15% of which appear only once. Sequenced material: memory CD4+ T cells from blood. The receptors come from a female donor in good health, serving as a healthy control.

Many counts were recorded for this clonotype. The junction departs from germline at one end; a sequencing error may be responsible. The chain combines TRBV5-1 with TRBJ1-1; D uncertain. Germline loops: CDR1 SGHRS, CDR2 YFSETQ. The CDR3 is 13 residues long. CDR3 amino acids: CASSLGENTEAFF. Here the CDR3 DNA reads TGTGCCAGCAGCTTAGGTGAGAACACTGAAGCTTTCTTT.

The chain links TRBV6-2 or TRBV6-3 to TRBJ2-2; a possible D gene is TRBD2 (6 bases). The CDR3 contains 18 residues. With 0 bases removed from V and 0 bases from J, the gap between germline ends came to 14 bases. Looked up from germline, CDR1 is MNHEY and CDR2 is SVGEGT. CDR3 coding DNA: TGTGCCAGCAGTTACTCGTGGCTAGCGAGAACGAACACCGGGGAGCTGTTTTTT. The encoded protein is CASSYSWLARTNTGELFF.

V gene TRBV6-2 or TRBV6-3 combines with J gene TRBJ2-1; TRBD2 matches at 12 bases. CDR3 length equals 16 residues. Germline CDR1 is MNHEY and CDR2 is SVGEGT. The ends lost 2 bases at V and 7 bases at J; junction bases unmatched: 6. The CDR3 DNA reads as TGTGCCAGCAGTTACCCTAGCGGGGGGGGCTCAAATGAGCAGTTCTTC. Its translation: CASSYPSGGGSNEQFF.

V and J are TRBV6-2 or TRBV6-3 and TRBJ2-7; 7 bases map to TRBD2. The germline gives CDR1 MNHEY, CDR2 SVGEGT. Germline trimming cut 6 bases from V and 3 bases from J; bases unmatched to any gene: 11. The CDR3 covers 15 residues. The DNA of the CDR3 is TGTGCCAGCAGGTCCGCGGGGGACTACCGCTACGAGCAGTACTTC. Translation: CASRSAGDYRYEQYF.

This clonotype was counted a few times. The genes are TRBV6-2 or TRBV6-3 and TRBJ2-5; 9 positions agree with TRBD2. The CDR3 is made up of 16 amino acids. Germline V gene lookup returns CDR1 MNHEY and CDR2 SVGEGT. Trimming removed 0 bases from V and 2 bases from J; junction bases left unmatched: 4. Here the CDR3 reads CASSYSLAGPQETQYF. CDR3 in DNA: TGTGCCAGCAGTTACTCGCTAGCGGGACCTCAAGAGACCCAGTACTTC.

The rearrangement links TRBV7-2 to TRBJ2-1; D gene unclear. The CDR3 extends over 15 amino acids. CDR1 and CDR2 (germline): SGHTA, FQGNSA. Between the trimmed V and J ends, which lost 4 bases and 4 bases, there was a span of 14 bases. CDR3 sequence reads: CASSSPPGSYNEQFF. DNA of the CDR3: TGTGCCAGCAGCTCCCCGCCCGGCAGTTACAATGAGCAGTTCTTC.

The V and J genes are TRBV9 and TRBJ1-6; 9 nucleotides match TRBD1. Germline V gene sequence: CDR1 SGDLS, CDR2 YYNGEE. V gave up 0 bases and J gave up 6 bases; unmatched junction bases: 4. This CDR3 is built from 16 residues. CDR3 residues: CASSVGDRAANSPLHF. The CDR3 region has the DNA TGTGCCAGCAGCGTAGGGGACAGGGCGGCTAATTCACCCCTCCACTTT.

The V gene is TRBV25-1, the J gene TRBJ1-4; D call uncertain. Germline V gives CDR1 MGHDK, CDR2 SYGVNS. There are 15 residues in the CDR3. V lost 0 bases and J 7 bases, leaving 12 bases between the germline ends. CDR3 protein: CASSEYRLTGEKLFF. The CDR3 nucleotides are TGTGCCAGCAGTGAATATAGACTCACTGGTGAAAAACTGTTTTTT.

This clonotype was picked up many times. This chain links TRBV7-6 with TRBJ1-6; D gene ambiguous. V was trimmed by 2 bases and J by 10 bases, leaving 12 bases between them. Germline loops: CDR1 SGHVS, CDR2 FNYEAQ. The CDR3 is 14 amino acids. CDR3 bases: TGTGCCAGCAGCTTATCCCGGCGAGGGTCACCCCTCCACTTT. This gives the protein CASSLSRRGSPLHF. The full variable domain, with the rest looked up from reference TRBV7-6 and TRBJ1-6, is GAGVSQSPRYKVTKRGQDVALRCDPISGHVSLYWYRQALGQGPEFLTYFNYEAQQDKSGLPNDRFSAERPEGSISTLTIQRTEQRDSAMYRCASSLSRRGSPLHFGNGTRLTVT.

This clonotype was counted only a few times. The chain couples TRBV4-1 to TRBJ1-5; no reliable D call. Between the trimmed V and J ends, which lost 1 base and 9 bases, there was a span of 13 bases. Germline V gene sequence: CDR1 MGHRA, CDR2 YSYEKL. The CDR3 consists of 14 residues. CDR3 protein: CASSQGPASRPQHF. In DNA, the CDR3 is TGCGCCAGCAGCCAAGGCCCAGCCTCCCGGCCCCAGCATTTT.

This clonotype was recorded a few times. The J gene is TRBJ2-1, the V gene TRBV12-3 or TRBV12-4; 10 bases map to TRBD2. The CDR3 consists of 16 residues. Germline trimming cut 3 bases from V and 4 bases from J; bases unmatched to any gene: 6. The CDR3 nucleotides are TGTGCCAGCAGTTTGTGGACTAGCGGATTTTACAATGAGCAGTTCTTC. Amino acids: CASSLWTSGFYNEQFF.

CDR3 residues: CASSHVNQPQHF. CDR3 DNA sequence: TGTGCCAGCAGCCACGTGAATCAGCCCCAGCATTTT. This rearrangement joins TRBV4-2 to TRBJ1-5; no reliable D call. The CDR3 runs to 12 residues. V was clipped by 3 bases and J by 4 bases, with 4 bases between them. In germline, CDR1 is LGHNA, CDR2 YNFKEQ.

This clonotype appeared many times. The chain carries TRBV4-1 and TRBJ1-1; D uncertain. The germline CDR1 and CDR2 sequences are MGHRA and YSYEKL. Trimming took 0 bases from V and 1 from J, leaving 12 bases between them. The CDR3 runs to 16 residues. In DNA form, the CDR3 reads TGCGCCAGCAGCCAAGATGGTACGGCAGCGAACACTGAAGCTTTCTTT. Protein: CASSQDGTAANTEAFF.

The chain combines TRBV6-5 with TRBJ2-6; no reliable D call. Germline V CDR1 and CDR2: MNHEY, SVGAGI. The CDR3 length is 16 residues. V was trimmed by 3 bases and J by 0 bases, leaving 9 bases between them. The CDR3 region has the DNA TGTGCCAGCAGTTATCCGCCTGGCTCTGGGGCCAACGTCCTGACTTTC. Amino acids: CASSYPPGSGANVLTF.

In its sample, this clonotype was seen a few times. The chain is built from TRBV28 and TRBJ2-7; 9 bases line up with TRBD2. Trimming took 5 bases from V and 4 from J; bases not matched to a gene: 36. This CDR3 contains 24 residues. The V gene's germline CDR1 is MDHEN and CDR2 SYDVKM. The CDR3 sequence is CASSLRQGSKTGTSLPTLPYEQYF. CDR3 nucleotide sequence: TGTGCCAGCAGTCTACGACAGGGATCGAAAACCGGGACTAGCTTGCCCACACTCCCTTACGAGCAGTACTTC.

About this clonotype itself: Its ends do not fully match the called genes, so a read error is possible. CDR3 loop: CSVATAAGTSLGELF. DNA for the CDR3: TGCAGCGTTGCCACCGCCGCCGGGACTAGCTTGGGGGAGCTGTTT. V and J are TRBV29-1 and TRBJ2-2, with 9 bases that match TRBD2. In germline, CDR1 is SQVTM, CDR2 ANQGSEA. The length of the CDR3 is 15 residues.

This clonotype was seen a few times. The J gene is TRBJ2-3, the V gene TRBV20-1; maybe TRBD2 (6 bases). Germline CDR1 is DFQATT and CDR2 is SNEGSKA (reference sequence). Trimming pared 3 bases from V and 3 bases from J, leaving 19 bases between. This CDR3 comprises 16 residues. The CDR3 sequence is CSASPPGVLSTDTQYF. The CDR3 DNA reads TGCAGTGCTAGCCCCCCGGGAGTTCTGAGTACAGATACGCAGTATTTT.

CDR3 coding DNA: TGCAGTGCCATCATACCGGGTGGTACGCAGTATTTT. It translates to CSAIIPGGTQYF. The rearrangement links TRBV20-1 to TRBJ2-3; no clear D gene. The CDR3 is 12 amino acids. CDR1 is DFQATT, CDR2 SNEGSKA, per germline (reference sequence). V lost 6 bases and J lost 8, with 15 bases in between.

The chain carries TRBV3-1 and TRBJ2-3; TRBD2 matches at 9 bases. Germline V lookup: CDR1 LGHDT, CDR2 YNNKEL (reference sequence). This CDR3 comprises 19 residues. Unmatched junction bases numbered 11, after V lost 1 base and J lost 0 bases. The CDR3 bases are TGTGCCAGCAGCCAAGGCTGGGCGACTAGCGGTTTAAGCACAGATACGCAGTATTTT. Translated, it gives CASSQGWATSGLSTDTQYF.

CDR3 nucleotide sequence: TGTGCCATCAGTGCGACTGGGGAGACCCAGTACTTC. This codes for CAISATGETQYF. V gene TRBV10-3 combines with J gene TRBJ2-5; D not resolved. V was clipped by 4 bases and J by 5 bases, with 8 bases between them. The CDR3 has 12 residues. From germline, CDR1 is ENHRY and CDR2 SYGVKD.

This rearrangement joins TRBV15 to TRBJ2-5, with D tentatively TRBD1 (6 bases). The CDR3 runs to 14 residues. CDR1 LNHNV and CDR2 YYDKDF come from the germline V gene (reference sequence). V lost 0 bases, J lost 4 bases, and 9 bases lay in between. CDR3 in amino acids: CATSREGAGETQYF. The CDR3 DNA is TGTGCCACCAGCAGAGAGGGGGCGGGAGAGACCCAGTACTTC.

This clonotype was found many times. V and J are TRBV6-1 and TRBJ2-1, with D perhaps matching TRBD2 (5 bases). Trimming shortened V by 4 bases and J by 9 bases, and 10 bases separated the two germline ends. The CDR3 has 12 residues. Germline-derived CDR1 and CDR2 are MNHNS and SASEGT. The CDR3 here is CASSVGSSEQFF. In DNA form, the CDR3 reads TGTGCCAGCAGTGTAGGGAGTAGTGAGCAGTTCTTC.

The rearrangement links TRBV24-1 to TRBJ2-5; D is perhaps TRBD2 (6 bases). With 6 bases removed from V and 3 bases from J, the gap between germline ends came to 10 bases. CDR3 length: 13 residues. Germline V gene data show CDR1 as KGHDR and CDR2 as SFDVKD. This CDR3 is CATSRWGEETQYF. The CDR3 DNA follows: TGTGCCACCAGTCGGTGGGGGGAAGAGACCCAGTACTTC.

The genes are TRBV25-1 and TRBJ1-2; D is uncertain. Per germline, CDR1 MGHDK and CDR2 SYGVNS. The V and J ends lost 3 bases and 4 bases respectively, with 27 bases between them. The CDR3 extends over 19 amino acids. The chain's CDR3 is CASSDSGLGRRISSYGYTF. The CDR3 DNA is TGTGCCAGCAGTGATTCTGGTCTTGGCAGGCGGATTTCTTCCTATGGCTACACCTTC.

This clonotype was seen more than once but under ten times. The rearrangement links TRBV20-1 to TRBJ2-1; TRBD2 matches 7 bases. After removal of 3 bases from V and 6 bases from J, the junction contained 8 bases not matched to a gene. CDR1 DFQATT and CDR2 SNEGSKA come from the germline V gene (reference sequence). This CDR3 contains 14 residues. The CDR3 DNA reads as TGCAGTGCTAGGGGGGGGACCCGGATCAATGAGCAGTTCTTC. It translates to CSARGGTRINEQFF.

This clonotype was recorded at least ten times. The chain combines TRBV27 with TRBJ2-3; TRBD1 is a possible D gene (5 bases). The V gene lost 8 bases and the J gene lost 0 bases, with 12 bases spanning the gap. The CDR3 spans 14 residues. CDR1 MNHEY and CDR2 SMNVEV come from the germline V gene (reference sequence). CDR3 sequence reads: CASRRQSSTDTQYF. DNA for the CDR3: TGTGCCAGCCGTAGACAGAGCAGCACAGATACGCAGTATTTT.

The CDR3 nucleotides are TGTGCCAGCAGCCCGGCCGAAAACATTCAGTACTTC. Amino acid sequence: CASSPAENIQYF. This chain uses TRBV7-9 with TRBJ2-4, with no clear D. CDR1 is SEHNR and CDR2 is FQNEAQ in the germline V gene (reference sequence). V gave up 5 bases and J gave up 5 bases, with 7 bases separating them. This CDR3 is 12 amino acids long.

This clonotype has more than one count but fewer than ten. The gene calls are TRBV7-2 and TRBJ2-1, with 8 bases matching TRBD2. Germline CDR1 is SGHTA and CDR2 is FQGNSA. V lost 1 base, J lost 4 bases, and 3 bases stayed unmatched. This CDR3 comprises 15 residues. As DNA, the CDR3 is TGTGCCAGCAGCTTAGGGGGACTAGATTACAATGAGCAGTTCTTC. This gives the protein CASSLGGLDYNEQFF.

This clonotype was observed at least ten times. This rearrangement joins TRBV4-3 to TRBJ2-7; TRBD2 matches 7 bases. This CDR3 region has 15 residues. Germline V CDR1 and CDR2: LGHNA, YSLEER. With 4 bases clipped from V and 4 bases from J, the junction kept 10 bases outside the gene matches. The CDR3 sequence is CASSLSSGKVYEQYF. CDR3 nucleotide sequence: TGCGCCAGCAGCCTTAGCAGCGGGAAGGTATACGAGCAGTACTTC.

The V and J genes are TRBV4-2 and TRBJ1-5; D is uncertain. The CDR3 contains 13 residues. Trimming shortened V by 4 bases and J by 7 bases, and 11 bases separated the two germline ends. CDR1 and CDR2 (germline): LGHNA, YNFKEQ. The CDR3 loop is CASSLYLGQPQHF. CDR3 in DNA: TGTGCCAGCAGCCTATACCTGGGACAGCCCCAGCATTTT.